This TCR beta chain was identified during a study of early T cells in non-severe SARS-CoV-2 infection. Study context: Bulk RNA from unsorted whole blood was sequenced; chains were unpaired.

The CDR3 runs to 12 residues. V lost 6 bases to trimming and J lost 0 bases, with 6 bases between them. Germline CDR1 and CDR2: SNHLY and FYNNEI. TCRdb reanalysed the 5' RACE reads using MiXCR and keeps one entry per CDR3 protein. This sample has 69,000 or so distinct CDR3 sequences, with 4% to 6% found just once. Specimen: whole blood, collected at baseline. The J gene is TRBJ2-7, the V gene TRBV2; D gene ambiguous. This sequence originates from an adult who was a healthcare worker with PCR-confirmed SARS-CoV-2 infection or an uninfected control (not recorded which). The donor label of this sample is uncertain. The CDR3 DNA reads TGTGCCAGCAGGGTTAGCTCCTACGAGCAGTACTTC. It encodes CASRVSSYEQYF. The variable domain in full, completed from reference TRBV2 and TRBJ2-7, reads EPEVTQTPSHQVTQMGQEVILRCVPISNHLYFYWYRQILGQKVEFLVSFYNNEISEKSEIFDDQFSVERPDGSNFTLKIRSTKLEDSAMYFCASRVSSYEQYFGPGTRLTVT.